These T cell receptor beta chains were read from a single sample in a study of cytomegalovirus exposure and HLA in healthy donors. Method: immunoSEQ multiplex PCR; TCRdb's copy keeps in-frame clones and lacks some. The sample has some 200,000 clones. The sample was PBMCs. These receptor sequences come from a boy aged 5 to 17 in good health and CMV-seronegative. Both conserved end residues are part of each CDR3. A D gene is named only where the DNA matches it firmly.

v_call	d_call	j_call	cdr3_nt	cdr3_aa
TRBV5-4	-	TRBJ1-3	TGTGCCAGCAGCCCCAATTACTCCGGAAACACCATATATTTT	CASSPNYSGNTIYF
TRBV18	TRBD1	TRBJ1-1	TGTGCCAGCTCACCACCGGGACAGCCAACGGGGGAAGCTTTCTTT	CASSPPGQPTGEAFF
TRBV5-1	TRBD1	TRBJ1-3	TGCGCCAGCAGCTCCTCGGCACCCTGGACAGGTTCTGGAAACACCATATATTTT	CASSSSAPWTGSGNTIYF
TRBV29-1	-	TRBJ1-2	TGCAGCGTTCCCAGATACTATGGCTACACCTTC	CSVPRYYGYTF
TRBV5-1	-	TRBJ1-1	TGCGTCAGCAGCTTCGACAAAACTACTGAAGCTTTCTTT	CVSSFDKTTEAFF
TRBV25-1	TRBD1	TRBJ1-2	TGTGCCAGCAGTGAGTGGACAGGAAACTATGGCTACACCTTC	CASSEWTGNYGYTF
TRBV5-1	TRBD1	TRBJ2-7	TGCGCCAGCAGCCTAGACGACAGGGGTGGATACGAGCAGTACTTC	CASSLDDRGGYEQYF
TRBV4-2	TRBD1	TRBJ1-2	TGTGCCAGCAGCCAAGCTCGGGACAGACCCCAGGGGGGCTACACCTTC	CASSQARDRPQGGYTF
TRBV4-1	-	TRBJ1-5	TGCGCCAGCAGCCAACAGGGAGGAAATCAGCCCCAGCATTTT	CASSQQGGNQPQHF
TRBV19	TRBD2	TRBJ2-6	TGTGCCAGTAGTATTGAGGCGGGAGCTGGGGCCAACGTCCTGACTTTC	CASSIEAGAGANVLTF
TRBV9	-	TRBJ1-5	TGTGCCAGCAGCGACGGGGAGGGTCAGCCCCAGCATTTT	CASSDGEGQPQHF
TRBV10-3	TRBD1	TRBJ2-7	TGTGCCATCAGACCCGGGACAGGGGGAGGCGAGCAGTACTTC	CAIRPGTGGGEQYF
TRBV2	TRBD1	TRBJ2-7	TGTGCCAGCAGTACCAACAGGGGTGCTTACGAGCAGTACTTC	CASSTNRGAYEQYF
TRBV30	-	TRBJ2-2	TGTGCCTCCTCCGAAGGAGGGTGGTACACCGGGGAGCTGTTTTTT	CASSEGGWYTGELFF
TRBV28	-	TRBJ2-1	TGTGCCAGCAGTTTGGGGAGCCAGCCCAATGAGCAGTTCTTC	CASSLGSQPNEQFF
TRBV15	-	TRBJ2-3	TGTGCCACCAGCCTAGCGCTAGGCACAGATACGCAGTATTTT	CATSLALGTDTQYF
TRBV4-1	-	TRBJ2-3	TGCGCCAGCAGCCAAGTAGAGCGCACAGATACGCAGTATTTT	CASSQVERTDTQYF
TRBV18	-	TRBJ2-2	TGTGCCAGCTCACCACCGGGACACAAGAACACCGGGGAGCTGTTTTTT	CASSPPGHKNTGELFF
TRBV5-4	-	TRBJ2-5	TGTGCCAGCAGCTCCGGCGCGGGGATTGGAGAGACCCAGTACTTC	CASSSGAGIGETQYF
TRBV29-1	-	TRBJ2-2	TGCGGCGTGAGAACGGCGAACACCGGGGAGCTGTTTTTT	CGVRTANTGELFF
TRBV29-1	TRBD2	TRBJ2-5	TGCAGCGTTGCTAGCGGGGCGGAGACCCAGTACTTC	CSVASGAETQYF
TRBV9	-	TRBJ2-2	TGTGCCAGCAGCCCCAGGGGCCACACCGGGGAGCTGTTTTTT	CASSPRGHTGELFF
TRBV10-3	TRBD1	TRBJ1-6	TGTGCCATTGGGACAGGGGACATCAATTCACCCCTCCACTTT	CAIGTGDINSPLHF
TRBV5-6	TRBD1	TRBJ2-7	TGTGCCAGCAGCTTGTGGGCGGTATTTGTGGGACAGGGAGTCTACGAGCAGTACTTC	CASSLWAVFVGQGVYEQYF
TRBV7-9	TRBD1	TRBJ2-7	TGTGCCAGCAGCTTGGCCGGACAGGGAGACGAGCAGTACTTC	CASSLAGQGDEQYF
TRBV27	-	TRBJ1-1	TGTGCCAGCAGTTTAAGAGGGAGGGCTGAAGCTTTCTTT	CASSLRGRAEAFF
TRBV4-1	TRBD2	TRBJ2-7	TGCGCCAGCAGCCCGGACCTTATTTCGGGGGGGCCTGGCGAGCAGTACTTC	CASSPDLISGGPGEQYF
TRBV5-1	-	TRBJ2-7	TGCGCCAGCAGCTACGTTACGGGCTACGAGCAGTACTTC	CASSYVTGYEQYF
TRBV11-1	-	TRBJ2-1	TGTGCCAGCAGCCCAGGGGTGAATGAGCAGTTCTTC	CASSPGVNEQFF
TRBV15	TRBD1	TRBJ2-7	TGTGCCACCAGCCCGGGACAGACCTACGAGCAGTACTTC	CATSPGQTYEQYF
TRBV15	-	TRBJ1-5	TGTGCCACCAGCAGAGACCCGACAGGTTCGGGGTTAGGAAATCAGCCCCAGCATTTT	CATSRDPTGSGLGNQPQHF
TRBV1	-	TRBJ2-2	TGCACCAGCAGCCAAGATCGACGGACAGGAGAATACACCGGGGAGCTGTTTTTT	CTSSQDRRTGEYTGELFF
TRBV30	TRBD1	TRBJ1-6	TGTGCCTGGCAAAGGGCAGGGGGTGACTATAATTCACCCCTCCACTTT	CAWQRAGGDYNSPLHF
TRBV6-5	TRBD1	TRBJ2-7	TGTGCCAGCGGCACCGGGACAGGGGTAACCTACGAGCAGTACTTC	CASGTGTGVTYEQYF
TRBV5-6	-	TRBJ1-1	TGTGCCAGCAGCTTGGGACAGTGGGCCACTGAAGCTTTCTTT	CASSLGQWATEAFF
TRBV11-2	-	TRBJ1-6	TGTGCCAGCAGCTTAGAACCCGCTTTTCGTGGAGTTGAGAATTCACCCCTCCACTTT	CASSLEPAFRGVENSPLHF
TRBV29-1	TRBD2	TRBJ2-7	TGCAGCGTGTCGACCCCGGGGGGCTACGAGCAGTACTTC	CSVSTPGGYEQYF
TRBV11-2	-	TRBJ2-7	TGTGCCAGCAGCCCCCTTGGGGCGGAGCAGTACTTC	CASSPLGAEQYF
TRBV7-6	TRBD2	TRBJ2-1	TGTGCCAGCAGCTTCCGGGGGGGATATGAGCAGTTCTTC	CASSFRGGYEQFF
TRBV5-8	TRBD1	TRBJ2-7	TGTGCCAGCAGCTTGGGGACAGGGTTGACCTACGAGCAGTACTTC	CASSLGTGLTYEQYF
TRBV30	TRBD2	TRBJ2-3	TGTGCCTGGGAACTAGCGGGGGGGCGAGATACGCAGTATTTT	CAWELAGGRDTQYF
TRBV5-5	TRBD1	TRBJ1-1	TGTGCCAGCAGCCAGGGGGCGTGGGGTGAAGCTTTCTTT	CASSQGAWGEAFF
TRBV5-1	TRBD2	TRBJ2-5	TGCGCCAGCAGCTTGACAGCGGGAGGGAGAGAGACCCAGTACTTC	CASSLTAGGRETQYF
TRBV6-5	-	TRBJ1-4	TGTGCCAGCAGTTACGGGCGCGGGGCCAGTGGAAAACTGTTTTTT	CASSYGRGASGKLFF
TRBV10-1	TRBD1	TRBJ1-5	TGCGCCAGCAGTGGCCGGGACAGGGCGAAGATTATCAATCAGCCCCAGCATTTT	CASSGRDRAKIINQPQHF
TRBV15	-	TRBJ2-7	TGTGCCACCAGCAGAGATGTGGGGAGTAGCAACGAGCAGTACTTC	CATSRDVGSSNEQYF
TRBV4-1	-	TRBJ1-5	TGCGCCAGCAGCCAAGGGTCGGGAGGCAATCAGCCCCAGCATTTT	CASSQGSGGNQPQHF
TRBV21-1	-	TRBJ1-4	TGTGCCAGCAGTAAAGGGGGCTCTAATGAAAAACTGTTTTTT	CASSKGGSNEKLFF
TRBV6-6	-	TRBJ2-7	TGTGCCAGCAGTTACGAGGAGTACGAGCAGTACTTC	CASSYEEYEQYF
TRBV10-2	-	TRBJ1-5	TGCGCCAGCAGTGACTTAGTGTCAGGAAATAGCAATCAGCCCCAGCATTTT	CASSDLVSGNSNQPQHF